This TCR beta chain was captured in a study of cytomegalovirus exposure and HLA in healthy donors. Whole-study findings and limits: The study labeled 150 to 200 TCR beta chains cytomegalovirus-associated.

Only in-frame clones appear in the TCRdb table, and some are missing; sequencing was by immunoSEQ multiplex PCR. The table records around 150,000 clones, roughly nine tenths of them present only once. Between the trimmed V and J ends, which lost 4 bases and 0 bases, there was a span of 12 bases. The CDR3 length is 15 residues. Looked up from germline, CDR1 is WSHSY and CDR2 is SAAADI. Of note for this clone: Its specificity is unknown.

The sequenced sample consisted of PBMCs. The sequence was collected from a man aged 18-30 years in good health and CMV-seronegative. The chain carries TRBV10-2 and TRBJ1-1, with D perhaps TRBD1 (6 bases). CDR3 loop: CASSGRTAMNTEAFF. The CDR3 bases are TGCGCCAGCAGTGGCCGGACAGCCATGAACACTGAAGCTTTCTTT.